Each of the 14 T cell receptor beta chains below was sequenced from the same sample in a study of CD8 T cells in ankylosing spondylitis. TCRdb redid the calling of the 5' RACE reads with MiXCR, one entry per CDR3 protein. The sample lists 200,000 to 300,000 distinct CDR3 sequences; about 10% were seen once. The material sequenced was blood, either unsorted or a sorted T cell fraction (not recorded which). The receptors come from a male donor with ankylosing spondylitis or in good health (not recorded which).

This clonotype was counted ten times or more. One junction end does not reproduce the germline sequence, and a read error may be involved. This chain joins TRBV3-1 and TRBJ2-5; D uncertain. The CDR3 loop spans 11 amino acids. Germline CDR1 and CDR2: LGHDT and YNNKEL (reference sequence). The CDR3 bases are TGTGCCAGCAGCCAACAAGGGACCCAGTACTTC. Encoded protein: CASSQQGTQYF.

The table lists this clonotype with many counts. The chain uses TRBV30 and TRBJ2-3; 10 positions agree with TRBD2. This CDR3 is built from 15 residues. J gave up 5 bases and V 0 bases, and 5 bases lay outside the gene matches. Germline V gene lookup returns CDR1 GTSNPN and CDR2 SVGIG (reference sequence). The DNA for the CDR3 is TGTGCCTGGAGTGTGGGCCGGACTAGCGGAGATACGCAGTATTTT. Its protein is CAWSVGRTSGDTQYF. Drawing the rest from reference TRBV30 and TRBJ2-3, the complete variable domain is SQTIHQWPATLVQPVGSPLSLECTVEGTSNPNLYWYRQAAGRGLQLLFYSVGIGQISSEVPQNLSASRPQDRQFILSSKKLLLSDSGFYLCAWSVGRTSGDTQYFGPGTRLTVL.

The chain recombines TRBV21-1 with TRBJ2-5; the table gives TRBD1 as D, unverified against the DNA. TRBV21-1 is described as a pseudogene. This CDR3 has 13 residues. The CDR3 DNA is TGTGCCAGCAGCAACGGGGCGAGGGAGACCCAGTACTTC. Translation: CASSNGARETQYF.

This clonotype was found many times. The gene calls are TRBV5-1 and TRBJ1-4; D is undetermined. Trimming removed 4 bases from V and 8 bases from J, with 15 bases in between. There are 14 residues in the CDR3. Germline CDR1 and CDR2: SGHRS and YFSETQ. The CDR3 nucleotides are TGCGCCAGCAGCCTGGACTCCTGGAAGGAAAAACTGTTTTTT. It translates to CASSLDSWKEKLFF.

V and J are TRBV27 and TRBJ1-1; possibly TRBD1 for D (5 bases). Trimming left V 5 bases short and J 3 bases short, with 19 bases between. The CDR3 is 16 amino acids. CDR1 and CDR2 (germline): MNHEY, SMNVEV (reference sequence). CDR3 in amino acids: CASSAHREGPHTEAFF. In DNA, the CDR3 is TGTGCCAGCAGTGCTCATAGAGAGGGGCCCCACACTGAAGCTTTCTTT.

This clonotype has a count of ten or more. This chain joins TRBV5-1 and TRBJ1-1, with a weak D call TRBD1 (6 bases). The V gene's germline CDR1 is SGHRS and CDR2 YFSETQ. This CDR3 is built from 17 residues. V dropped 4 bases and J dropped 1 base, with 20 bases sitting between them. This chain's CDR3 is CASSPERGGLGNTEAFF. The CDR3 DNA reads TGCGCCAGCAGCCCCGAGAGGGGGGGCTTAGGGAACACTGAAGCTTTCTTT.

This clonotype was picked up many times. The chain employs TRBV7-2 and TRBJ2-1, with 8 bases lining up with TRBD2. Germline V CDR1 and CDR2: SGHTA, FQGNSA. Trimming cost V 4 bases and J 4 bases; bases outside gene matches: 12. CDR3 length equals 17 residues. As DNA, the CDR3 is TGTGCCAGCAGCTCACTAGCGGTGAATGCTTTTTACAATGAGCAGTTCTTC. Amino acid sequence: CASSSLAVNAFYNEQFF.

Written as DNA, the CDR3 is TGCAGTGCTAGTCATCGCTCCTACGAGCAGTACTTC. Translated: CSASHRSYEQYF. The chain is built from TRBV20-1 and TRBJ2-7; no clear D. Germline lookup yields CDR1 DFQATT and CDR2 SNEGSKA (reference sequence). This CDR3 is built from 12 residues. Trimming shortened V by 3 bases and J by 0 bases, and 6 bases separated the two germline ends.

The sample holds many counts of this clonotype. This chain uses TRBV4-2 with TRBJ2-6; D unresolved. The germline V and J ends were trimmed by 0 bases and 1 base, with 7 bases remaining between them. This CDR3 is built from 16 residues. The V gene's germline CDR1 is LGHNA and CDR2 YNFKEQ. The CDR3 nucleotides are TGTGCCAGCAGCCAAGATCCCACTTCTGGGGCCAACGTCCTGACTTTC. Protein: CASSQDPTSGANVLTF.

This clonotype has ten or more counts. CDR3 nucleotides: TGCAGTGCTCCCCGGGGGAATGAAAAACTGTTTTTT. It translates to CSAPRGNEKLFF. The chain recombines TRBV20-1 with TRBJ1-4; a possible D gene is TRBD1 (5 bases). In germline, CDR1 is DFQATT, CDR2 SNEGSKA (reference sequence). V gave up 5 bases and J gave up 5 bases, with 9 bases separating them. CDR3 length: 12 residues.

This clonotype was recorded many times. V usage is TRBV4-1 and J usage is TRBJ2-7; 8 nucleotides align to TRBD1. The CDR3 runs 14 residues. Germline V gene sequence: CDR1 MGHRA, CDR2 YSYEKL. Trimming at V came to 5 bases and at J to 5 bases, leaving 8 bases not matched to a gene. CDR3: CASSLDRELDEQYF. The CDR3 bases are TGCGCCAGCAGCTTGGACAGGGAGCTCGACGAGCAGTACTTC.

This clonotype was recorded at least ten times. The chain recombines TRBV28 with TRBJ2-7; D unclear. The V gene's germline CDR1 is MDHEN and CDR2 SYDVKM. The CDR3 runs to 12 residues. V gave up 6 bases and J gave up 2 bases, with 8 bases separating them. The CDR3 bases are TGTGCCAGCAGGATAGGCACCTACGAGCAGTACTTC. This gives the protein CASRIGTYEQYF.

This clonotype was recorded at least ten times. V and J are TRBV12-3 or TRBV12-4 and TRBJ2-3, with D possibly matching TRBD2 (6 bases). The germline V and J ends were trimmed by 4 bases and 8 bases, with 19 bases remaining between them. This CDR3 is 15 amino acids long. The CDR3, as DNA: TGTGCCAGCAGTTCCACTAGCACCCAGATAGGTACGCAGTATTTT. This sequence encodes CASSSTSTQIGTQYF.

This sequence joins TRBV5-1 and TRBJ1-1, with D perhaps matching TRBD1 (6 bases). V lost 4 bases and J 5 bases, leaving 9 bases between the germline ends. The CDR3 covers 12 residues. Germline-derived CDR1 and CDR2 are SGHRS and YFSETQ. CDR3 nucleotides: TGCGCCAGCAGCGGGCAGGGGACTGAAGCTTTCTTT. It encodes CASSGQGTEAFF.